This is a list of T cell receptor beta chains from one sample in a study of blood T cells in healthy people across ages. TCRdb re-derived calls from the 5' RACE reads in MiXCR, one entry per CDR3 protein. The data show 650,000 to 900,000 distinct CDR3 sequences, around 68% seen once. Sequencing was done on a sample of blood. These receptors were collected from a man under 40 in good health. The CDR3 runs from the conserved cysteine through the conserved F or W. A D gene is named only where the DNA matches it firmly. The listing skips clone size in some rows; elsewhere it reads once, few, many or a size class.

CDR3 DNA: TGTGCCAGCAGTTCGGACGGGGTGACCTACGAGCAGTACTTC
CDR3 protein: CASSSDGVTYEQYF
J gene: TRBJ2-7
D gene: -
V gene: TRBV12-3/TRBV12-4
CDR3 length: 14
clone size: -

CDR3 DNA: TGTGCCAGCAGTCCGAGTACGACTAGCGGAGATACAGATACGCAGTATTTT
CDR3 protein: CASSPSTTSGDTDTQYF
J gene: TRBJ2-3
D gene: TRBD2
V gene: TRBV28
CDR3 length: 17
clone size: -

CDR3 DNA: TGCAGTGCTAGTGTGGGGCAGAGCAATCAGCCCCAGCATTTT
CDR3 protein: CSASVGQSNQPQHF
J gene: TRBJ1-5
D gene: -
V gene: TRBV20-1
CDR3 length: 14
clone size: -

CDR3 DNA: TGCAGTGCTAGAGTGACGTTTGGAGATACGCAGTATTTT
CDR3 protein: CSARVTFGDTQYF
J gene: TRBJ2-3
D gene: -
V gene: TRBV20-1
CDR3 length: 13
clone size: -

CDR3 DNA: TGTGCCAGCAGTCTGACAGGGGGGATCTACAATGAGCAGTTCTTC
CDR3 protein: CASSLTGGIYNEQFF
J gene: TRBJ2-1
D gene: TRBD1
V gene: TRBV12-3/TRBV12-4
CDR3 length: 15
clone size: -

CDR3 DNA: TGCAGTGCCGGCGCCGATGAGCAGTTCTTC
CDR3 protein: CSAGADEQFF
J gene: TRBJ2-1
D gene: -
V gene: TRBV20-1
CDR3 length: 10
clone size: -

CDR3 DNA: TGTGCCACCAGTTCGGGACAGACTTTCAATCAGCCCCAGCATTTT
CDR3 protein: CATSSGQTFNQPQHF
J gene: TRBJ1-5
D gene: TRBD1
V gene: TRBV24-1
CDR3 length: 15
clone size: -

CDR3 DNA: TGCAGCCTCGGTGGGGAGCAGTTCTTC
CDR3 protein: CSLGGEQFF
J gene: TRBJ2-1
D gene: -
V gene: TRBV20-1
CDR3 length: 9
clone size: many

CDR3 DNA: TGCGCCAACAGCACCAGCCCCCTCTACGAGCAGTACTTC
CDR3 protein: CANSTSPLYEQYF
J gene: TRBJ2-7
D gene: -
V gene: TRBV5-1
CDR3 length: 13
clone size: -

CDR3 DNA: TGTGCCAGCAGTTTAGGGAGATGGACAGGGACGAACACCGGGGAGCTGTTTTTT
CDR3 protein: CASSLGRWTGTNTGELFF
J gene: TRBJ2-2
D gene: TRBD1
V gene: TRBV28
CDR3 length: 18
clone size: -

CDR3 DNA: TGTGCCAGCAGCAAGAACACCGGGGAGCTGTTTTTT
CDR3 protein: CASSKNTGELFF
J gene: TRBJ2-2
D gene: -
V gene: TRBV7-2
CDR3 length: 12
clone size: many

CDR3 DNA: TGCAGTGGTCGGGGGGATTCCAATGAGCAGTTCTTC
CDR3 protein: CSGRGDSNEQFF
J gene: TRBJ2-1
D gene: TRBD2
V gene: TRBV20-1
CDR3 length: 12
clone size: -

CDR3 DNA: TGTGCCAGCAGTTACTCGACCGAGGAGAAAAACATTCAGTACTTC
CDR3 protein: CASSYSTEEKNIQYF
J gene: TRBJ2-4
D gene: -
V gene: TRBV6-6
CDR3 length: 15
clone size: -

CDR3 DNA: TGTGCCAGTCAGGGGGCTAGTAATTCACCCCTCCACTTT
CDR3 protein: CASQGASNSPLHF
J gene: TRBJ1-6
D gene: TRBD1
V gene: TRBV7-2
CDR3 length: 13
clone size: -

CDR3 DNA: TGTGCCATCAGGGAGAATAGGGTAGAGACCCAGTACTTC
CDR3 protein: CAIRENRVETQYF
J gene: TRBJ2-5
D gene: -
V gene: TRBV10-3
CDR3 length: 13
clone size: -

CDR3 DNA: TGTGCCAGCAGCGGACAGAGCTCCTACGAGCAGTACTTC
CDR3 protein: CASSGQSSYEQYF
J gene: TRBJ2-7
D gene: -
V gene: TRBV12-3/TRBV12-4
CDR3 length: 13
clone size: -

CDR3 DNA: TGTGCCAGCAGCCCAACGACAAAGGTGTGGGAGCAGTACTTC
CDR3 protein: CASSPTTKVWEQYF
J gene: TRBJ2-7
D gene: -
V gene: TRBV9
CDR3 length: 14
clone size: -

CDR3 DNA: TGTGCCAGCAGCGGGACGGCCTCCCATCAGCCCCAGCATTTT
CDR3 protein: CASSGTASHQPQHF
J gene: TRBJ1-5
D gene: -
V gene: TRBV6-6
CDR3 length: 14
clone size: -

CDR3 DNA: TGCAGTGCTAGAGCCCCAGAGAGGGGCCTTGGGCCCTACAATGAGCAGTTCTTC
CDR3 protein: CSARAPERGLGPYNEQFF
J gene: TRBJ2-1
D gene: -
V gene: TRBV20-1
CDR3 length: 18
clone size: -

CDR3 DNA: TGTGCCAGCAGCTTGGCTCAGGGCTATAATTCACCCCTCCACTTT
CDR3 protein: CASSLAQGYNSPLHF
J gene: TRBJ1-6
D gene: -
V gene: TRBV5-4
CDR3 length: 15
clone size: -

CDR3 DNA: TGTGCCAGCAGTTTCGACACGATTAACTATGGCTACACCTTC
CDR3 protein: CASSFDTINYGYTF
J gene: TRBJ1-2
D gene: -
V gene: TRBV6-6
CDR3 length: 14
clone size: -

CDR3 DNA: TGTGCCAGCAGTCCACTAGCGGGGGGCTCCTACAATGAGCAGTTCTTC
CDR3 protein: CASSPLAGGSYNEQFF
J gene: TRBJ2-1
D gene: TRBD2
V gene: TRBV6-6
CDR3 length: 16
clone size: many

CDR3 DNA: TGTGCCAGCAACTCCAGGACCACCTACGAGCAGTACTTC
CDR3 protein: CASNSRTTYEQYF
J gene: TRBJ2-7
D gene: -
V gene: TRBV6-1
CDR3 length: 13
clone size: -

CDR3 DNA: TGTGCCAGCAGACAATCCGGGACAGGGACGTACGGGCAGTACTTC
CDR3 protein: CASRQSGTGTYGQYF
J gene: TRBJ2-7
D gene: TRBD1
V gene: TRBV27
CDR3 length: 15
clone size: -

CDR3 DNA: TGCAGCGTTGAAGTGGGGCAGGGGGCGGGAAATGAGCAGTTCTTC
CDR3 protein: CSVEVGQGAGNEQFF
J gene: TRBJ2-1
D gene: TRBD1
V gene: TRBV29-1
CDR3 length: 15
clone size: -

CDR3 DNA: TGTGCCAGCAGCCCCTCTGGGCAGCGATCATGGGGCGAGCAGTACTTC
CDR3 protein: CASSPSGQRSWGEQYF
J gene: TRBJ2-7
D gene: -
V gene: TRBV3-1
CDR3 length: 16
clone size: -

CDR3 DNA: TGTGCCAGCAGCCAAGGATCAAAGACCCAGTACTTC
CDR3 protein: CASSQGSKTQYF
J gene: TRBJ2-5
D gene: -
V gene: TRBV3-1
CDR3 length: 12
clone size: once

CDR3 DNA: TGTGCCAGCAGCTATCCGGGCCACAGGGAGGAGACCCAGTACTTC
CDR3 protein: CASSYPGHREETQYF
J gene: TRBJ2-5
D gene: -
V gene: TRBV3-1
CDR3 length: 15
clone size: -

CDR3 DNA: TGCAGCGTTGAGGAGGACAGTACCTACGAGCAGTACTTC
CDR3 protein: CSVEEDSTYEQYF
J gene: TRBJ2-7
D gene: -
V gene: TRBV29-1
CDR3 length: 13
clone size: few

CDR3 DNA: TGTGCCAGCAGCCTCGCCCAGGGTAACTATGGCTACACCTTC
CDR3 protein: CASSLAQGNYGYTF
J gene: TRBJ1-2
D gene: -
V gene: TRBV7-9
CDR3 length: 14
clone size: -

CDR3 DNA: TGCGCCAGCAGCCTGCGATTTGGGGAACACGAGCAGTACTTC
CDR3 protein: CASSLRFGEHEQYF
J gene: TRBJ2-7
D gene: -
V gene: TRBV5-1
CDR3 length: 14
clone size: -

CDR3 DNA: TGTGCCAGCAGCGTTTCGGGGAAAGGGGGCAGGGGAGGCGAAAAACTGTTTTTT
CDR3 protein: CASSVSGKGGRGGEKLFF
J gene: TRBJ1-4
D gene: TRBD1
V gene: TRBV9
CDR3 length: 18
clone size: -

CDR3 DNA: TGTGCCAGCAGCCATACGGGGCGCTCCTACGAGCAGTACTTC
CDR3 protein: CASSHTGRSYEQYF
J gene: TRBJ2-7
D gene: -
V gene: TRBV4-2
CDR3 length: 14
clone size: -

CDR3 DNA: TGTGCCAGCAGTACGCCCGCCGGGGGGTCCTATGGCTACACCTTC
CDR3 protein: CASSTPAGGSYGYTF
J gene: TRBJ1-2
D gene: -
V gene: TRBV28
CDR3 length: 15
clone size: few

CDR3 DNA: TGTGCCAGCAGCTTAATCCCATTAGCGGGAGGCGCGGATCCTCAAGAGACCCAGTACTTC
CDR3 protein: CASSLIPLAGGADPQETQYF
J gene: TRBJ2-5
D gene: TRBD2
V gene: TRBV7-2
CDR3 length: 20
clone size: -

CDR3 DNA: TGCAGCGTGGATACAGGGTCCCGCTCTGGGGCCAACGTCCTGACTTTC
CDR3 protein: CSVDTGSRSGANVLTF
J gene: TRBJ2-6
D gene: -
V gene: TRBV29-1
CDR3 length: 16
clone size: -

CDR3 DNA: TGTGCCAGCAGTTTAGCTAGCCGGAGCTCCTACGAGCAGTACTTC
CDR3 protein: CASSLASRSSYEQYF
J gene: TRBJ2-7
D gene: -
V gene: TRBV28
CDR3 length: 15
clone size: -

CDR3 DNA: TGTGCCAGCAGCCCTTTTGGAGGGGGGTCGGGGGAGACCCAGTACTTC
CDR3 protein: CASSPFGGGSGETQYF
J gene: TRBJ2-5
D gene: -
V gene: TRBV5-5
CDR3 length: 16
clone size: -

CDR3 DNA: TGTGCCAGCAGTTTAGTCCCCCAGGCGGAGACCCAGTACTTC
CDR3 protein: CASSLVPQAETQYF
J gene: TRBJ2-5
D gene: -
V gene: TRBV12-3/TRBV12-4
CDR3 length: 14
clone size: -

CDR3 DNA: TGTGCCAGCAGCCAGCGTAGGGAAGAGACCCAGTACTTC
CDR3 protein: CASSQRREETQYF
J gene: TRBJ2-5
D gene: -
V gene: TRBV3-1
CDR3 length: 13
clone size: -

CDR3 DNA: TGCAGTAGCGGGCTTCAAGAGACCCAGTACTTC
CDR3 protein: CSSGLQETQYF
J gene: TRBJ2-5
D gene: -
V gene: TRBV20-1
CDR3 length: 11
clone size: few

CDR3 DNA: TGTGCCAGCAGCTCCTCCACAGGGAACAATGAGCAGTTCTTC
CDR3 protein: CASSSSTGNNEQFF
J gene: TRBJ2-1
D gene: -
V gene: TRBV7-3
CDR3 length: 14
clone size: -

CDR3 DNA: TGTCCCAGCAGCGAAACCACTAGCGTCCAAGAGACCCAGTACTTC
CDR3 protein: CPSSETTSVQETQYF
J gene: TRBJ2-5
D gene: TRBD2
V gene: TRBV7-2
CDR3 length: 15
clone size: -

CDR3 DNA: TGTGCCAGCAGTTTAAGGGGTGCTAGCGGGCGGGTCAATGAGCAGTACTTC
CDR3 protein: CASSLRGASGRVNEQYF
J gene: TRBJ2-5
D gene: TRBD2
V gene: TRBV12-3/TRBV12-4
CDR3 length: 17
clone size: -

CDR3 DNA: TGTGCCAGCAGTTTAGGTGGGGGCGAACCAGAAGCTTTCTTT
CDR3 protein: CASSLGGGEPEAFF
J gene: TRBJ1-1
D gene: -
V gene: TRBV12-3/TRBV12-4
CDR3 length: 14
clone size: few

CDR3 DNA: TGTGCCAGCAGCCGCCGGGGCACAGATACGCAGTATTTT
CDR3 protein: CASSRRGTDTQYF
J gene: TRBJ2-3
D gene: -
V gene: TRBV7-2
CDR3 length: 13
clone size: few

CDR3 DNA: TGCGCCAGCAGCCAAGACGGGCACAGGGGGCAGGGAGATACGCAGTATTTT
CDR3 protein: CASSQDGHRGQGDTQYF
J gene: TRBJ2-3
D gene: TRBD1
V gene: TRBV4-1
CDR3 length: 17
clone size: -

CDR3 DNA: TGTGCCAGCAGCCAGATGCCTTACAATGAGCAGTTCTTC
CDR3 protein: CASSQMPYNEQFF
J gene: TRBJ2-1
D gene: -
V gene: TRBV28
CDR3 length: 13
clone size: -

CDR3 DNA: TGTGCCAGCAGCTTTGACTGGGACCAAGAGACCCAGTACTTC
CDR3 protein: CASSFDWDQETQYF
J gene: TRBJ2-5
D gene: -
V gene: TRBV5-1
CDR3 length: 14
clone size: -

CDR3 DNA: TGCAGCGCCGGCACTAGTTCAGAGACCCAGTACTTC
CDR3 protein: CSAGTSSETQYF
J gene: TRBJ2-5
D gene: -
V gene: TRBV29-1
CDR3 length: 12
clone size: few

CDR3 DNA: TGTGCCAGCAGCTTAACAGGGGTGGGAAACGAGCAGTACTTC
CDR3 protein: CASSLTGVGNEQYF
J gene: TRBJ2-7
D gene: TRBD1
V gene: TRBV7-9
CDR3 length: 14
clone size: -

CDR3 DNA: TGTGCCAGCAGCCAAGAAGGGGGGGTAGGTAGCAATCAGCCCCAGCATTTT
CDR3 protein: CASSQEGGVGSNQPQHF
J gene: TRBJ1-5
D gene: -
V gene: TRBV4-2
CDR3 length: 17
clone size: -

CDR3 DNA: TGTGCCAGCAGCACTCGCCGGGACAACTCCTACAATGAGCAGTTCTTC
CDR3 protein: CASSTRRDNSYNEQFF
J gene: TRBJ2-1
D gene: -
V gene: TRBV14
CDR3 length: 16
clone size: -